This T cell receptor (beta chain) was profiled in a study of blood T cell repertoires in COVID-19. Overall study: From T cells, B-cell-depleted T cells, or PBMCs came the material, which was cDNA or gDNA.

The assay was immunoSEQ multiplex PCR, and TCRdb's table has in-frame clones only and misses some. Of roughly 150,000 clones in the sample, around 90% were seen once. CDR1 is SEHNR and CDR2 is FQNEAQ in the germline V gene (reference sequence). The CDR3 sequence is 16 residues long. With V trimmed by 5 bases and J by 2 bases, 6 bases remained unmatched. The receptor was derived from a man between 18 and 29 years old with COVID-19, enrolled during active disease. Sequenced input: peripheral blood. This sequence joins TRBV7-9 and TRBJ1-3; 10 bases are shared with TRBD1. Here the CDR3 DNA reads TGTGCCAGCAGCCACTCCGACAGGGGGCCTGGAAACACCATATATTTT. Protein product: CASSHSDRGPGNTIYF.